One and the same sample provided the 32 T cell receptor beta chains below, sequenced in a study of blood T cell repertoires in COVID-19. Produced via immunoSEQ multiplex PCR; TCRdb's table is partial and in-frame only. The sample includes under 300,000 clones, 86% seen only once; the top ten take approximately 2%. Sequenced input: peripheral blood. These receptors all come from a man aged 25-45 years who had recovered from COVID-19.

This chain joins TRBV7-2 and TRBJ1-2; D uncertain. V lost 5 bases and J lost 4, with 11 bases in between. Germline V CDR1 and CDR2: SGHTA, FQGNSA. The CDR3 has 13 residues. CDR3 loop: CASSPEPVYGYTF. CDR3 sequence (DNA): TGTGCCAGCAGCCCCGAGCCTGTCTATGGCTACACCTTC.

This clone was observed a handful of times. V usage is TRBV19 and J usage is TRBJ2-7, with TRBD2 matching 9 bases. The CDR3 consists of 16 residues. V lost 11 bases to trimming and J lost 5 bases; unmatched junction nucleotides: 19. Germline assignment: CDR1 LNHDA and CDR2 SQIVND (reference sequence). Here the CDR3 reads CASQKRGDSGAHEQYF. The CDR3 DNA follows: TGTGCCTCTCAAAAGCGGGGGGACTCCGGAGCGCACGAGCAGTACTTC.

The V and J genes are TRBV6-4 and TRBJ1-6, with a weak D call TRBD1 (5 bases). With 0 bases removed from V and 6 bases from J, the gap between germline ends came to 9 bases. The CDR3 is 15 residues long. Germline V gene sequence: CDR1 MRHNA, CDR2 SNTAGT. DNA for the CDR3: TGTGCCAGCAGTGACTCGTGGACAACTAATTCACCCCTCCACTTT. Its translation: CASSDSWTTNSPLHF.

This clone was seen only once. J is TRBJ1-1 and V is TRBV6-5; weak D call: TRBD1 (6 bases). The CDR3 is 14 residues long. V was trimmed by 7 bases and J by 3 bases, leaving 15 bases between them. CDR1 is MNHEY, CDR2 SVGAGI, per germline. CDR3 residues: CASTHRDTDTEAFF. DNA for the CDR3: TGTGCCAGCACTCACCGGGACACAGACACTGAAGCTTTCTTT.

This clone came up once. This rearrangement joins TRBV12-3 or TRBV12-4 to TRBJ1-2, with D possibly being TRBD1 (5 bases). This CDR3 contains 13 residues. The V end lost 0 bases, the J end lost 8 bases, and 10 bases lay between the germline ends. This chain's CDR3 is CASSLASGMGYTF. CDR3 coding DNA: TGTGCCAGCAGTTTAGCATCAGGGATGGGCTACACCTTC.

V gene TRBV18 combines with J gene TRBJ1-5, with D perhaps matching TRBD1 (6 bases). Germline V gene lookup returns CDR1 KGHSH and CDR2 LQKENI. This CDR3 comprises 18 residues. Deletions cut 6 bases from V and 4 bases from J, with 25 bases between. The CDR3: CASSPRAGVGLGNQPQHF. Here the CDR3 DNA reads TGTGCCAGCTCCCCGCGGGCAGGGGTTGGCCTGGGTAATCAGCCCCAGCATTTT. Combining the CDR3 with reference TRBV18 and TRBJ1-5 gives the whole variable domain NAGVMQNPRHLVRRRGQEARLRCSPMKGHSHVYWYRQLPEEGLKFMVYLQKENIIDESGMPKERFSAEFPKEGPSILRIQQVVRGDSAAYFCASSPRAGVGLGNQPQHFGDGTRLSIL.

The chain couples TRBV15 to TRBJ1-4; TRBD1 agrees at 7 bases. Germline V lookup: CDR1 LNHNV, CDR2 YYDKDF (reference sequence). This CDR3 contains 13 residues. V lost 3 bases, J lost 7 bases, and 2 bases stayed unmatched. CDR3 DNA sequence: TGTGCCACCAGCAGGGGACAGCCTGAAAAACTGTTTTTT. This sequence encodes CATSRGQPEKLFF.

The table lists this clone with a count of one. The chain has TRBV10-2 and TRBJ2-1, with TRBD2 identical over 7 bases. Germline CDR1 is WSHSY and CDR2 is SAAADI. V gave up 7 bases and J gave up 1 base; unmatched junction bases: 7. This CDR3 is built from 15 residues. The CDR3 nucleotides read TGCGCCAGCATCCGTGAGCGGGGATCCTACAATGAGCAGTTCTTC. Its protein product is CASIRERGSYNEQFF.

This chain joins TRBV4-3 and TRBJ1-4; maybe TRBD1 (5 bases). The V gene lost 0 bases and the J gene lost 7 bases, with 30 bases spanning the gap. Per germline, CDR1 LGHNA and CDR2 YSLEER. The CDR3 extends over 21 amino acids. The CDR3 protein is CASSQDIVASRGRGEGEKLFF. The CDR3, as DNA: TGCGCCAGCAGCCAAGATATCGTTGCATCAAGGGGACGGGGGGAAGGTGAAAAACTGTTTTTT.

The rearrangement joins TRBV11-3 to TRBJ1-1, with D unresolved. V shed 3 bases and J shed 2 bases, with 10 bases lying between them. CDR3 length: 14 amino acids. From germline, CDR1 is SGHNT and CDR2 YENEEA. The DNA of the CDR3 is TGTGCCAGCAGCTTCGGAGGATTAAACACTGAAGCTTTCTTT. Encoded protein: CASSFGGLNTEAFF.

The chain employs TRBV5-4 and TRBJ1-4; 8 nucleotides agree with TRBD1. Trimming cost V 5 bases and J 8 bases; bases outside gene matches: 8. The germline V gene has CDR1 SGHNT and CDR2 YYREEE (reference sequence). The CDR3 has 14 residues. The CDR3 bases are TGTGCCAGCAGTCCGGACAGGGAAGGGGAAAAACTGTTTTTT. Protein: CASSPDREGEKLFF.

The V call is TRBV15, the J call TRBJ2-3; D is possibly TRBD2 (6 bases). V lost 4 bases, J lost 2 bases, and 19 bases lay in between. Germline V gives CDR1 LNHNV, CDR2 YYDKDF (reference sequence). The CDR3 runs 17 residues. CDR3: CATSTPGDSIYTDTQYF. The CDR3 DNA reads TGTGCCACCAGCACTCCCGGGGACTCAATATACACAGATACGCAGTATTTT.

As DNA, the CDR3 is TGTGCCACCAGCAAAGGGCGGGGGCCCTACACCGGGGAGCTGTTTTTT. It is translated as CATSKGRGPYTGELFF. The chain is built from TRBV15 and TRBJ2-2, with D perhaps TRBD2 (7 bases). This CDR3 is built from 16 residues. The germline V gene encodes CDR1 LNHNV and CDR2 YYDKDF (reference sequence). Trimming took off 4 bases at V and 3 bases at J, with 15 bases between the two ends.

The rearrangement links TRBV5-1 to TRBJ2-2; D not resolved. V dropped 0 bases and J dropped 7 bases, with 4 bases sitting between them. Germline lookup yields CDR1 SGHRS and CDR2 YFSETQ. The CDR3 is made up of 12 amino acids. The DNA for the CDR3 is TGCGCCAGCAGCTTGGATATCGGGGAGCTGTTTTTT. Protein product: CASSLDIGELFF.

V and J are TRBV7-9 and TRBJ2-7; D uncertain. The CDR3 is 15 amino acids. Trimming left V 5 bases short and J 7 bases short, with 21 bases between. The germline CDR1 and CDR2 sequences are SEHNR and FQNEAQ (reference sequence). CDR3 residues: CASSATSVLVREQYF. The CDR3 DNA sequence: TGTGCCAGCAGCGCAACCAGCGTTTTGGTGAGGGAGCAGTACTTC.

This chain connects TRBV11-2 to TRBJ1-2; D call uncertain. Germline V gene data show CDR1 as SGHAT and CDR2 as FQNNGV. The CDR3 loop spans 16 amino acids. V was pared by 5 bases and J by 4 bases, with 20 bases between. The CDR3 loop reads CASSPLGSGDGYGYTF. As DNA, the CDR3 is TGTGCCAGCAGCCCCTTGGGTTCAGGCGATGGCTATGGCTACACCTTC.

The J gene is TRBJ2-1, the V gene TRBV4-3; 11 positions match TRBD2. Germline CDR1 is LGHNA and CDR2 is YSLEER. J was trimmed by 1 base and V by 3 bases; bases with no gene match: 8. This CDR3 is 18 amino acids long. DNA for the CDR3: TGCGCCAGCAGCCACAGACTAGCGGGGAGTATTTCCTACAATGAGCAGTTCTTC. It yields the protein CASSHRLAGSISYNEQFF.

The chain uses TRBV7-9 and TRBJ1-1, with a possible D match to TRBD1 (6 bases). Trimming took 1 base from V and 1 from J, leaving 7 bases between them. CDR1 is SEHNR and CDR2 is FQNEAQ in the germline V gene (reference sequence). This CDR3 is built from 14 residues. CDR3 sequence: CASSLEDRNTEAFF. The CDR3 bases are TGTGCCAGCAGCTTAGAGGACAGGAACACTGAAGCTTTCTTT.

The chain has TRBV5-3 and TRBJ2-5, with D possibly TRBD1 on 6 matching bases. TRBV5-3 is an open reading frame, and its role is uncertain. Trimming took off 2 bases at V and 5 bases at J, with 13 bases between the two ends. The CDR3 length is 14 residues. Here the CDR3 reads CARSFVTGKETQYF. CDR3 sequence (DNA): TGTGCCAGAAGCTTTGTTACAGGGAAGGAGACCCAGTACTTC.

V is TRBV29-1 and J is TRBJ2-2; D might be TRBD2 (5 bases). Germline CDR1 SQVTM, CDR2 ANQGSEA. The CDR3 is 15 residues long. Trimming stripped 6 bases from V and 7 bases from J, with 21 bases between. Written as DNA, the CDR3 is TGCAGCGTCCCGAAAGCGGCGGACTCTGGCGGGGAGCTGTTTTTT. Residues: CSVPKAADSGGELFF.

This clone came up many times. This chain uses TRBV30 with TRBJ1-1; D is possibly TRBD1 (5 bases). The germline V gene encodes CDR1 GTSNPN and CDR2 SVGIG (reference sequence). The CDR3 contains 13 residues. V shed 4 bases and J shed 3 bases, with 12 bases lying between them. CDR3 region: CAWKGVVDTEAFF. Written as DNA, the CDR3 is TGTGCCTGGAAAGGGGTGGTGGACACTGAAGCTTTCTTT.

V and J are TRBV6-2 or TRBV6-3 and TRBJ1-2; D call uncertain. V lost 1 base, J lost 2 bases, and 11 bases lay in between. The V gene's germline CDR1 is MNHEY and CDR2 SVGEGT. This CDR3 contains 15 residues. The CDR3 bases are TGTGCCAGCAGTTACTTCCAACCCCGGAACTATGGCTACACCTTC. Translated: CASSYFQPRNYGYTF.

As concerns this clone: This sample also contains other DNA sequences that code for the same CDR3. The V gene is TRBV5-1, the J gene TRBJ2-5, with 16 positions matching TRBD2. After removal of 4 bases from V and 1 base from J, the junction contained 4 bases not matched to a gene. CDR1 and CDR2 (germline): SGHRS, YFSETQ. The CDR3 is made up of 17 amino acids. The CDR3 DNA follows: TGCGCCAGCAGCACCGGGACTAGCGGGGGGGCCCAAGAGACCCAGTACTTC. Translation: CASSTGTSGGAQETQYF.

The V gene is TRBV12-3 or TRBV12-4, the J gene TRBJ1-1; D remains unclear. V was trimmed by 5 bases and J by 4 bases, leaving 8 bases between them. This CDR3 contains 12 residues. CDR3 sequence reads: CASSQALTEAFF. For the CDR3, the DNA is TGTGCCAGCAGTCAAGCCCTCACTGAAGCTTTCTTT.

This clone is a singleton in its sample. The CDR3 protein is CASSPLALTNEKLFF. The CDR3 DNA sequence: TGTGCCAGCAGCCCCCTAGCCTTAACTAATGAAAAACTGTTTTTT. This chain joins TRBV7-9 and TRBJ1-4; D is undetermined. The CDR3 runs 15 residues. Germline V gene lookup returns CDR1 SEHNR and CDR2 FQNEAQ (reference sequence). V lost 5 bases to trimming and J lost 1 base, with 11 bases between them.

V is TRBV7-9 and J is TRBJ2-6; TRBD1 matches 8 bases. V lost 6 bases, J lost 0 bases, and 13 bases stayed unmatched. The CDR3 runs 19 residues. Looked up from germline, CDR1 is SEHNR and CDR2 is FQNEAQ (reference sequence). The CDR3 bases are TGTGCCAGCAGTTCCTTAGTTGGACAGGGTGTCTCTGGGGCCAACGTCCTGACTTTC. Translated: CASSSLVGQGVSGANVLTF.

This clone was counted ten times or more. V usage is TRBV7-6 and J usage is TRBJ2-1; maybe TRBD2 (5 bases). Germline V CDR1 and CDR2: SGHVS, FNYEAQ. Deletions cut 5 bases from V and 13 bases from J, with 18 bases between. This CDR3 contains 13 residues. The DNA of the CDR3 is TGTGCCAGCAGCCCGGAGACCGATCGGGATCAGTTCTTC. Protein: CASSPETDRDQFF.

CDR3 DNA sequence: TGCAGCGCGCCTTCGGGACTAGCGTCTGATACGCAGTATTTT. This codes for CSAPSGLASDTQYF. The chain links TRBV29-1 to TRBJ2-3; 10 positions match TRBD2. The V gene's germline CDR1 is SQVTM and CDR2 ANQGSEA. The junction had 10 bases not matched to a gene; V was cut back by 7 bases and J by 6 bases. This CDR3 region has 14 residues.

The chain combines TRBV5-1 with TRBJ1-1; possible D gene TRBD1, 5 bases. The CDR3 extends over 13 amino acids. V was trimmed by 2 bases and J by 5 bases, leaving 10 bases between them. Germline values: CDR1 SGHRS, CDR2 YFSETQ. The CDR3 DNA is TGCGCCAGCAGCTTATTTTCAGGGACTGAAGCTTTCTTT. Translating gives CASSLFSGTEAFF.

The V and J genes are TRBV6-2 or TRBV6-3 and TRBJ2-7; a weak D match, TRBD2 (6 bases). This CDR3 contains 18 residues. Germline V gene data show CDR1 as MNHEY and CDR2 as SVGEGT. V shed 2 bases and J shed 1 base, with 21 bases lying between them. CDR3 sequence (DNA): TGTGCCAGCAGTTACCCGGCAATAGGAGGGCCACAGTCCTACGAGCAGTACTTC. Protein: CASSYPAIGGPQSYEQYF.

This sequence joins TRBV5-1 and TRBJ2-7, with D possibly matching TRBD1 (5 bases). Trimming left V 2 bases short and J 0 bases short, with 15 bases between. Germline-derived CDR1 and CDR2 are SGHRS and YFSETQ. This CDR3 region has 16 residues. The CDR3 DNA is TGCGCCAGCAGCTTTTCCCCAGGGTCCTTCTCCTACGAGCAGTACTTC. Residues: CASSFSPGSFSYEQYF.

The genes are TRBV5-1 and TRBJ2-2; 8 nucleotides match TRBD2. The CDR3 consists of 15 residues. The germline gives CDR1 SGHRS, CDR2 YFSETQ. With 3 bases clipped from V and 5 bases from J, the junction kept 6 bases outside the gene matches. The CDR3 sequence: CASSSSGGETGELFF. For the CDR3, the DNA is TGCGCCAGCAGCTCCAGCGGGGGAGAAACCGGGGAGCTGTTTTTT.